One TCR beta chain is described in this entry. The table lists this clonotype with a few counts. Its antigen is currently not known. Per-base qualities were not stored, and no clone one base away is much larger. Library preparation used RACE. Sequencing relied on a NextSeq 500. Library preparation attached unique molecular identifiers to individual cDNA molecules for quantitative, reproducible TCR counting. In the authors' own workflow: A median of around 100,000 TCRs per sample was observed, with a range of roughly 20,000 to 750,000. The Decombinator software suite was used to annotate the V, J and CDR3 of the TCR reads. For the PS versus PT1 abundance plots, all samples were subsampled to the same number of TCRs (28,000). TCRs were defined as expanded if absent before sensitization and observed at least eight times at the 2-week time point. TCRdb reanalyzed the raw reads on its own, using fastp at Q25 for trimming and MiXCR for clone calling, and kept in-frame beta chains. Here each entry gathers all rows of one CDR3 protein and keeps the most common genes and DNA. The V and J calls here are based on TCRdb, not the publication. The sample table lists around 80,000 distinct CDR3 sequences, under 10% of them with a count of one. In total, the top ten clones hold around 1.4% of the sample.

A distance of 9 bases separates the germline ends of V and J, which lose 10 bases and 0 bases respectively. The CDR3 has 12 amino acids, counting the end cysteine and phenylalanine. Just the 36-base CDR3 DNA is kept, in frame starting at base 1. From a lookup of the germline V gene (reference sequence), CDR1 and CDR2 are LNHDA and SQIVND. The record originates from a study of human T cells and chemical hapten exposure (dated by TCRdb to about 2021). Context from the whole study: Libraries were combined into a pool for sequencing, and differences in TCR yield between samples came mainly from small differences in library volumes within the pool. Both TCR alpha and TCR beta chains were sequenced from each blood RNA sample. The study tracked peripheral blood TCR repertoire changes in vivo during primary and secondary sensitization to the hapten diphenylcyclopropenone (DPC) in alopecia patients.

Reading the label with the study, this specimen's time point is: healthy volunteer bleed at 6 weeks. Unfractionated whole blood was collected in Tempus Blood RNA tubes, and total RNA was extracted from that blood. A handful of healthy volunteers acted as controls for TCR sequencing and had blood drawn at day 0, 2 weeks and 6 weeks. Overall study outcomes, separate from this receptor: No change with DPC sensitization was found in the number of TCRs above 1 in 1000 frequency, and no evidence of global repertoire structure alterations was found. Repeated subsampling changed both the strength of the expansion versus patch-test correlation and the threshold at which the correlation became significant.

Material: whole blood. This sequence uses TRBV19 and TRBJ1-2; TRBD1 is a weak D gene call, 6 bases matching. This clonotype was sampled from a male donor in good health. Some clones in this sample may be carry-over from other donors' samples. At the DNA level, the sequence is TGTGCCACTTGGACAGCTAACTATGGCTACACCTTC. Its translation is CATWTANYGYTF. The variable domain in full, with residues beyond the CDR3 obtained from the reference TRBV19 and TRBJ1-2 genes, is DGGITQSPKYLFRKEGQNVTLSCEQNLNHDAMYWYRQDPGQGLRLIYYSQIVNDFQKGDIAEGYSVSREKKESFPLTVTSAQKNPTAFYLCATWTANYGYTFGSGTRLTVV.